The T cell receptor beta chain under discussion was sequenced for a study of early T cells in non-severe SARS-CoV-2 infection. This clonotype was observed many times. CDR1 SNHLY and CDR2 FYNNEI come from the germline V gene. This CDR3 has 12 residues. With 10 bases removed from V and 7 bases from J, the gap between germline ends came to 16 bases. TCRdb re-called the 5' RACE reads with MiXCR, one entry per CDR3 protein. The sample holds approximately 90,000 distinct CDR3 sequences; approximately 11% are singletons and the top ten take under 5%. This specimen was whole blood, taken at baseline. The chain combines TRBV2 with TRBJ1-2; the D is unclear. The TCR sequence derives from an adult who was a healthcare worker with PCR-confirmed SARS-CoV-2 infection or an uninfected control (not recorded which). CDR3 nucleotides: TGTGCCACTAGCTTAGGGTCGAGTGGCTACACCTTC. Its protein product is CATSLGSSGYTF.